This is a list of T cell receptor beta chains from one sample in a study of T-cell reconstitution after alpha-beta-depleted transplantation in children. Via MiXCR, TCRdb re-called the PCR reads, giving one row per CDR3 protein. The repertoire holds roughly 90,000 distinct CDR3 sequences, with 12% as singletons. The sequencing here drew on PBMCs from the stem cell graft donor, taken from the stem cell graft. All receptors derive from a human donor who donated a stem cell graft to a child with inherited bone marrow failure. Each CDR3 is given with its conserved first and last residue. The D gene is left open where the match is weak. Size tells how often a clone was seen (once, few, many) or the class of an expanded clone, and some rows leave it out.

TRBV19	TRBJ2-2	many	.	TGTGCCGTAAACAGTGACGCCGGGGAGCTGTTTTTT	CAVNSDAGELFF
TRBV2	TRBJ1-5	many	.	TGTGCCAGCAGGCCCGGGACATCCGATCAGCCCCAGCATTTT	CASRPGTSDQPQHF
TRBV7-2	TRBJ2-1	.	TRBD2	TGTGCCAGCAGCTTCCGGACTAGCGGCATCTACAATGAGCAGTTCTTC	CASSFRTSGIYNEQFF
TRBV4-3	TRBJ2-1	many	.	TGCGCCAGCAGCCAGGGGGGTAGTTACAATGAGCAGTTCTTC	CASSQGGSYNEQFF
TRBV7-2	TRBJ2-1	many	.	TGTGCCAGCAGCATGCGACAGGGACTTTTAGGGACGAAGACCTTC	CASSMRQGLLGTKTF
TRBV5-6	TRBJ2-6	many	.	TGTGCCAGCAGCTACCTTTCTGGGGCCAACGTCCTGACTTTC	CASSYLSGANVLTF
TRBV24-1	TRBJ2-3	few	.	TGTGCCACCGGGACAAAGAGTAGGGATACGCAGTATTTT	CATGTKSRDTQYF
TRBV7-2	TRBJ2-7	many	TRBD1	TGTGCCAGCAGCTTCGCGACAGGGCGCAACGAGCAGTACTTC	CASSFATGRNEQYF
TRBV5-1	TRBJ2-7	many	TRBD1	TGCGCCAGCAGCTTGGGGACCGGGACAGGCATCTACGAGCAGTACTTC	CASSLGTGTGIYEQYF
TRBV12-3/TRBV12-4	TRBJ1-3	many	.	TGTGCCAGCAGTCACGACGTGTGGGGGCCCCTCTCTGGAAACACCATATATTTT	CASSHDVWGPLSGNTIYF
TRBV29-1	TRBJ2-5	many	TRBD1	TGCAGCGTTGACGGACAGGGGTCGGTCCAAGAGACCCAGTACTTC	CSVDGQGSVQETQYF
TRBV28	TRBJ2-1	many	.	TGTGCCAGCAGAGGGCCCGAAACCAATGAGCAGTTCTTC	CASRGPETNEQFF
TRBV20-1	TRBJ2-3	few	TRBD1	TGCAGTGCTAGAGACCAGCGGGGACAGGGGGCAGATACGCAGTATTTT	CSARDQRGQGADTQYF
TRBV29-1	TRBJ2-7	many	TRBD2	TGCAGCGTTAGATACGGTCTTAGCGGGATTGCGTACGAGCAGTACTTC	CSVRYGLSGIAYEQYF
TRBV5-4	TRBJ2-2	.	TRBD1	TGTGCCAGCAGCTTTACAGGGGATGCCGGGGAGCTGTTTTTT	CASSFTGDAGELFF
TRBV7-3	TRBJ2-2	.	TRBD1	TGTGCCAGCAGCAAGACAGGGGCTGGCACCGGGGAGCTGTTTTTT	CASSKTGAGTGELFF
TRBV6-2/TRBV6-3	TRBJ1-5	many	TRBD1	TGTGCCAGCAGTTCACTAACAGGGGGGGGCAATCAGCCCCAGCATTTT	CASSSLTGGGNQPQHF
TRBV29-1	TRBJ2-1	many	.	TGCAGCGTTGGGTCAGGGGAGGACAATGAGCAGTTCTTC	CSVGSGEDNEQFF
TRBV20-1	TRBJ2-7	few	TRBD1	TGCAGTGGGGGGGTCGGGACAGGGGGTTACGAGCAGTACTTC	CSGGVGTGGYEQYF
TRBV7-6	TRBJ2-1	.	.	TGTGCCAGCAGCGTAACTAGCTTCGCCGACCATGAGCAGTTCTTC	CASSVTSFADHEQFF
TRBV27	TRBJ1-2	many	.	TGTGCCAGCAGGGCCGCGGGGTCTAACTATGGCTACACCTTC	CASRAAGSNYGYTF
TRBV7-8	TRBJ2-1	many	TRBD2	TGTGCCAGCAACCTCCTAGCGGGGTACAATGAGCAGTTCTTC	CASNLLAGYNEQFF
TRBV5-1	TRBJ1-6	many	.	TGCGCCAGCAGCTTAGCCGGGACATCTAATAATTCACCCCTCCACTTT	CASSLAGTSNNSPLHF
TRBV7-2	TRBJ2-6	few	.	TGTGCCAGCAGCGACGACAGCTCTGGGGCCAACGTCCTGACTTTC	CASSDDSSGANVLTF
TRBV6-2/TRBV6-3	TRBJ2-7	many	TRBD1	TGTGCCAGCAATAACAGGGGCTACGAGCAGTACTTC	CASNNRGYEQYF
TRBV7-9	TRBJ2-3	many	.	TGTGCCAGCAGCCGCTATAGCACAGATACGCAGTATTTT	CASSRYSTDTQYF
TRBV27	TRBJ2-6	many	.	TGTGCCAGCAGTTTATTGAGGACGGCCTCTGGGGCCAACGTCCTGACTTTC	CASSLLRTASGANVLTF
TRBV12-3/TRBV12-4	TRBJ2-2	many	.	TGTGCCAGCAGTTTAGGGCAGGACAGTCAAGGGGAGCTGTTTTTT	CASSLGQDSQGELFF
TRBV7-2	TRBJ2-7	many	TRBD2	TGTGCCAGCAGCTTATCTAGCGGGGGTTTCTCCGAGCAGTACTTC	CASSLSSGGFSEQYF
TRBV7-9	TRBJ2-7	once	.	TGTGCCAGCAGCGCTAGGGATCGCTACGAGCAGTACTTC	CASSARDRYEQYF
TRBV12-3/TRBV12-4	TRBJ2-5	many	.	TGTGCCAGCAGTTTAATCCAAGGGGGAGAGACCCAGTACTTC	CASSLIQGGETQYF
TRBV6-6	TRBJ2-5	.	TRBD1	TGTGCCAGCAGTTACTCGCTAGCAGGGGGACAAGAGACCCAGTACTTC	CASSYSLAGGQETQYF
TRBV12-3/TRBV12-4	TRBJ2-1	many	TRBD2	TGTGCCAGCAGTCCCCCGGGGGGGAACTACAATGAGCAGTTCTTC	CASSPPGGNYNEQFF
TRBV5-5	TRBJ2-7	many	.	TGTGCCAGCAGCCTTGATAGGGGGTGGCGGGAGCAGTACTTC	CASSLDRGWREQYF
TRBV6-5	TRBJ1-1	many	.	TGTGCCAGCAGTTCGCGGGACACCTTAAACACTGAAGCTTTCTTT	CASSSRDTLNTEAFF
TRBV7-3	TRBJ2-1	many	.	TGTGCCAGCAGTTCGGACCGGTACAATGAGCAGTTCTTC	CASSSDRYNEQFF
TRBV12-3/TRBV12-4	TRBJ1-2	many	.	TGTGCCAGCAGTTTTAAAAGAGCAGGGGCCTATGGCTACACCTTC	CASSFKRAGAYGYTF
TRBV20-1	TRBJ2-1	many	TRBD2	TGCAGTGCAAGCCCTAGCGGAGACTACAATGAGCAGTTCTTC	CSASPSGDYNEQFF
TRBV7-8	TRBJ2-7	many	TRBD1	TGTGCCAGCAGCCCCGACAGGGCATCTCCATCCGAGCAGTACTTC	CASSPDRASPSEQYF
TRBV12-3/TRBV12-4	TRBJ2-7	.	TRBD2	TGTGCCAGCAGTTTGGGGGGGATCGAGCAGTACTTC	CASSLGGIEQYF
TRBV9	TRBJ2-3	many	.	TGTGCCAGCAGCGTAGGCACAGATACGCAGTATTTT	CASSVGTDTQYF
TRBV11-2	TRBJ1-1	many	.	TGTGCCAGCAGCTCCCTCGGGACTGAAGCTTTCTTT	CASSSLGTEAFF
TRBV18	TRBJ1-3	many	.	TGTGCCAGCTCCCTCGACAGCGAGAGCTCTGGAAACACCATATATTTT	CASSLDSESSGNTIYF
TRBV6-5	TRBJ2-2	few	TRBD1	TGTGCCAGCAGTAGGACAGGGTTTAACACCGGGGAGCTGTTTTTT	CASSRTGFNTGELFF
TRBV9	TRBJ2-7	.	TRBD1	TGTGCCAGCAGCGTAGGGACAGGAGCCTACGAGCAGTACTTC	CASSVGTGAYEQYF
TRBV5-1	TRBJ2-2	many	.	TGCGCCAGCAGCTTACTCCAGGGTAACCCCGGGGAGCTGTTTTTT	CASSLLQGNPGELFF
TRBV15	TRBJ2-5	many	TRBD1	TGTGCCACCAGCACAGGACAGGGCAAAGAGACCCAGTACTTC	CATSTGQGKETQYF
TRBV2	TRBJ2-5	many	.	TGTGCCAGCAGATCGGGCCAGGAAGAGACCCAGTACTTC	CASRSGQEETQYF
TRBV4-2	TRBJ2-7	many	.	TGTGCCAGCAGCCAAGAAGGGGTGGAGCAGTACTTC	CASSQEGVEQYF
TRBV20-1	TRBJ2-2	.	.	TGCAGTGCTGCACTTCAGGGTCCGGACGGGGAGCTGTTTTTT	CSAALQGPDGELFF
TRBV5-1	TRBJ2-6	many	.	TGCGCCAGCAGCTTGGGGGCTGGGGCCAACGTCCTGACTTTC	CASSLGAGANVLTF
TRBV27	TRBJ2-2	many	.	TGTGCCAGCCGCCTGAGGACAGAAAACACCGGGGAGCTGTTTTTT	CASRLRTENTGELFF
TRBV5-6	TRBJ2-5	many	.	TGTGCCAGCAGCTTCAACTGGGAGACCCAGTACTTC	CASSFNWETQYF